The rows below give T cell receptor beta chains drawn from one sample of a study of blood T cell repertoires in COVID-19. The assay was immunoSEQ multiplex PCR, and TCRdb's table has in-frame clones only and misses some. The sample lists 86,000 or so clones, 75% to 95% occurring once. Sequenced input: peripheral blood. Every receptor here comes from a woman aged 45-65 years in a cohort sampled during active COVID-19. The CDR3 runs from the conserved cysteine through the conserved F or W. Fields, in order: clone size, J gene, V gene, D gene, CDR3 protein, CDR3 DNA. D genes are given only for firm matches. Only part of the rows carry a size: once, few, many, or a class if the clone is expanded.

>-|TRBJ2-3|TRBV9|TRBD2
CASAAGGGSTDTQYF
TGTGCCAGCGCGGCGGGAGGTGGTAGCACAGATACGCAGTATTTT
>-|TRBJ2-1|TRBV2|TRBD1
CASSPGQGSYNEQFF
TGTGCCAGCTCTCCGGGACAGGGGTCCTACAATGAGCAGTTCTTC
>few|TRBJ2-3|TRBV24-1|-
CATSDLADTQYF
TGTGCCACCAGCGATTTGGCGGATACGCAGTATTTT
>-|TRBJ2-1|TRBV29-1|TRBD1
CSVEDATGADEQFF
TGCAGCGTTGAGGACGCTACAGGGGCCGATGAGCAGTTCTTC
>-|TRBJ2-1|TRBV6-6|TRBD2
CASSQGGRVINEQFF
TGTGCCAGCAGCCAAGGCGGGAGGGTGATCAATGAGCAGTTCTTC
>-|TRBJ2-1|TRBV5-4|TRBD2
CASSLGGTSGSHEQFF
TGTGCCAGCAGCTTGGGAGGGACTAGCGGGAGTCATGAGCAGTTCTTC
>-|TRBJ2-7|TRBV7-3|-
CASSRSGRSEQYF
TGTGCCAGCAGCCGAAGTGGCAGGTCCGAGCAGTACTTC
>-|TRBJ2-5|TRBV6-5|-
CASSPQGIVETQYF
TGTGCCAGCAGCCCACAGGGTATCGTAGAGACCCAGTACTTC
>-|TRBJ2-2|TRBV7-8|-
CASSLAIGQGGANTGELFF
TGTGCCAGCAGCTTAGCGATCGGGCAGGGTGGCGCGAACACCGGGGAGCTGTTTTTT
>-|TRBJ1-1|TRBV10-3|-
CAIKGRDENEAFF
TGTGCCATCAAGGGCAGGGATGAGAATGAAGCTTTCTTT
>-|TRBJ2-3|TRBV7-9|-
CAPGEHDTQYF
TGTGCCCCAGGGGAGCACGATACGCAGTATTTT
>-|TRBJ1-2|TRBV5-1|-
CASSLGRTNDGYTF
TGCGCCAGCAGCTTGGGACGGACAAACGATGGCTACACCTTC
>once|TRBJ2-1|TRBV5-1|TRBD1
CASSSGTGGNEQFF
TGCGCCAGCAGCTCCGGGACAGGTGGGAATGAGCAGTTCTTC
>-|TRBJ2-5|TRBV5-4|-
CASSLRLAQETQYF
TGTGCCAGCAGCTTGCGGCTAGCTCAAGAGACCCAGTACTTC
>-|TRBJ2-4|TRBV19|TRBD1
CASSPGQGTNIQYF
TGTGCCAGTAGCCCGGGACAGGGGACAAACATTCAGTACTTC
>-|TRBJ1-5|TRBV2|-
CASNPGFNQPQHF
TGTGCCAGCAATCCGGGATTCAATCAGCCCCAGCATTTT
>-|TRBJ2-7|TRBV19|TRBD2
CASSPGLAGVYEQYF
TGTGCCAGTAGCCCGGGACTAGCGGGAGTGTACGAGCAGTACTTC
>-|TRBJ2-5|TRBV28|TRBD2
CASRASGGLETQYF
TGTGCCAGCCGAGCTTCCGGGGGGTTAGAGACCCAGTACTTC
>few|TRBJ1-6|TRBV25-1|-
CASSEQLGGSYNSPLHF
TGTGCCAGCAGTGAACAGTTGGGGGGATCCTATAATTCACCCCTCCACTTT
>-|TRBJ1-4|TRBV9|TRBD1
CASSPGTVGNEKLFF
TGTGCCAGCAGCCCTGGGACAGTCGGTAATGAAAAACTGTTTTTT
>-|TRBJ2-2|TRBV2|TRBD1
CAKRTGTNTGELFF
TGTGCCAAACGGACAGGGACGAACACCGGGGAGCTGTTTTTT
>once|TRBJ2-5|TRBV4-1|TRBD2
CASSQSGGPQETQYF
TGCGCCAGCAGCCAAAGCGGGGGGCCTCAAGAGACCCAGTACTTC
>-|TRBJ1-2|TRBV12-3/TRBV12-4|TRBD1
CASSWRTGDGYTF
TGTGCCAGCAGTTGGCGGACAGGGGATGGCTACACCTTC
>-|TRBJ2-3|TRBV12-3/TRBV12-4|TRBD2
CASIAGGTDTQYF
TGTGCCAGCATAGCGGGAGGGACAGATACGCAGTATTTT
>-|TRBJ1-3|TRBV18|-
CASSPSTAPLAGNTIYF
TGTGCCAGCTCACCCTCTACCGCCCCTCTTGCAGGAAACACCATATATTTT
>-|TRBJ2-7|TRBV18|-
CASSPPTRGSGEQYF
TGTGCCAGCTCACCACCGACTCGGGGGTCTGGGGAGCAGTACTTC
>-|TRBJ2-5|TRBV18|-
CASSPPSPGTQYF
TGTGCCAGCTCACCACCGTCCCCCGGGACCCAGTACTTC
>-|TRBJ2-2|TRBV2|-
CASSGLATGELFF
TGTGCCAGCAGTGGGCTAGCTACCGGGGAGCTGTTTTTT
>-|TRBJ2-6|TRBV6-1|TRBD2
CASSGGGVSGANVLTF
TGTGCCAGCAGTGGCGGGGGGGTCTCTGGGGCCAACGTCCTGACTTTC
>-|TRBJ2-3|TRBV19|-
CASRWQASTDTQYF
TGTGCCAGTAGGTGGCAGGCTAGCACAGATACGCAGTATTTT
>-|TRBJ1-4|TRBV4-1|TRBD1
CASSQDSATGGGEKLFF
TGCGCCAGCAGCCAAGACTCCGCGACAGGGGGGGGTGAAAAACTGTTTTTT
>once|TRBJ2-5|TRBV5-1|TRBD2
CASSLVPSGSGETQYF
TGCGCCAGCAGCTTGGTTCCTAGCGGGAGCGGAGAGACCCAGTACTTC